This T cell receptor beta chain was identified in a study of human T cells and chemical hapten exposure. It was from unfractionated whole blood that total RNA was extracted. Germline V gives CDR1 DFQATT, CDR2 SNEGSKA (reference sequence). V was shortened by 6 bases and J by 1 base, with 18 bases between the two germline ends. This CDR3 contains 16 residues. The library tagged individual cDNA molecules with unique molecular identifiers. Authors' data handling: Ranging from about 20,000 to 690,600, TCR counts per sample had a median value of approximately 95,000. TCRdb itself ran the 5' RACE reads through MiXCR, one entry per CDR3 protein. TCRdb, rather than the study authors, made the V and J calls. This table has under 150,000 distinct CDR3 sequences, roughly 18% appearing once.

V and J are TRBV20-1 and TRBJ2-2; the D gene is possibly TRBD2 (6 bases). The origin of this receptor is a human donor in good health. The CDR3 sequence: CSAASATGGNTGELFF. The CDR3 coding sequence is TGCAGTGCCGCCTCGGCTACCGGGGGGAACACCGGGGAGCTGTTTTTT.